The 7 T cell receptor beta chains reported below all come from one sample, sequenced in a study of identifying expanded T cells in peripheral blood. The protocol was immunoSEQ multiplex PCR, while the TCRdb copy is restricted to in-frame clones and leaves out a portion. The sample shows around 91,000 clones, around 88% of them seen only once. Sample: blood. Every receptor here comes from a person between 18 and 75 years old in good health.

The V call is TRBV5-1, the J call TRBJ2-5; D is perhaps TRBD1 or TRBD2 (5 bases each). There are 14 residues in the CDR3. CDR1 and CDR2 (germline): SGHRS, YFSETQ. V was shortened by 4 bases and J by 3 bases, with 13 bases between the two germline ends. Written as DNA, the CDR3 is TGCGCCAGCAGCCCCCTCGGGGCAGAAGAGACCCAGTACTTC. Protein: CASSPLGAEETQYF. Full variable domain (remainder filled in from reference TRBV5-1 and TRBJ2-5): KAGVTQTPRYLIKTRGQQVTLSCSPISGHRSVSWYQQTPGQGLQFLFEYFSETQRNKGNFPGRFSGRQFSNSRSEMNVSTLELGDSALYLCASSPLGAEETQYFGPGTRLLVL.

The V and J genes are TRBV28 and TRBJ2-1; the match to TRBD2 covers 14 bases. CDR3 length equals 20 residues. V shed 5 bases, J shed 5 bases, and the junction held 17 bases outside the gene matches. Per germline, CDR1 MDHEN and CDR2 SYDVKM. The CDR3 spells CASSITLGLAGAPQNNEQFF. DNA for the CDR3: TGTGCCAGCAGTATCACCCTGGGACTAGCGGGGGCCCCCCAGAACAATGAGCAGTTCTTC.

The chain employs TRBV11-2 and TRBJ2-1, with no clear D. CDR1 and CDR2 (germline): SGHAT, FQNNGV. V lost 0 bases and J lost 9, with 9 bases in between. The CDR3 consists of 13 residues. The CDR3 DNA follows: TGTGCCAGCAGCTTAGACCCAACCACTGAGCAGTTCTTC. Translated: CASSLDPTTEQFF.

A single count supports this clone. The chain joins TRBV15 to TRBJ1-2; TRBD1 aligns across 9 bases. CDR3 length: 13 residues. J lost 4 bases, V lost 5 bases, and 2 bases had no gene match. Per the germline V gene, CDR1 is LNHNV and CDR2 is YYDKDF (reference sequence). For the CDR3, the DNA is TGTGCCACCAGCCTGGGACAGGGCTATGGCTACACCTTC. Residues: CATSLGQGYGYTF.

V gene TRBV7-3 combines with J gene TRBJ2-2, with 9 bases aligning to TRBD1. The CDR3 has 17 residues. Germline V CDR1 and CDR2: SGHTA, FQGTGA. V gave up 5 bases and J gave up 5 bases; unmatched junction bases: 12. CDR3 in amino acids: CASSPRTGVVGTGELFF. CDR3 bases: TGTGCCAGCAGCCCCCGGACAGGGGTCGTGGGGACCGGGGAGCTGTTTTTT. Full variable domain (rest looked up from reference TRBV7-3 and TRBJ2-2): GAGVSQTPSNKVTEKGKYVELRCDPISGHTALYWYRQSLGQGPEFLIYFQGTGAADDSGLPNDRFFAVRPEGSVSTLKIQRTERGDSAVYLCASSPRTGVVGTGELFFGEGSRLTVL.

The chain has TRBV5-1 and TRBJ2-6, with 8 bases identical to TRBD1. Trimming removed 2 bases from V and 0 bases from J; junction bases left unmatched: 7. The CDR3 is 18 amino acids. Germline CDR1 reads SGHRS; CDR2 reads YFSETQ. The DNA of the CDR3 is TGCGCCAGCAGCTTCGCCGGACAGGGTGTCTCTGGGGCCAACGTCCTGACTTTC. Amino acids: CASSFAGQGVSGANVLTF.

CDR3 region: CASSDSTGGSGANVLTF. CDR3 DNA sequence: TGTGCCAGCAGTGACTCGACAGGGGGCTCTGGGGCCAACGTCCTGACTTTC. The genes are TRBV6-4 and TRBJ2-6, with 9 nucleotides matching TRBD1. Germline-derived CDR1 and CDR2 are MRHNA and SNTAGT. The CDR3 covers 17 residues. J lost 0 bases, V lost 0 bases, and 0 bases had no gene match.